This record looks at one T cell receptor (beta chain) sequence and its context. No antigen is known for it. This record belongs to a study of beta chain features in type 1 diabetes. Study in general: Cell yields, gender and age were comparable in patients and healthy donors.

Per germline, CDR1 LGHNA and CDR2 YSLEER. CDR3 size: 15 residues. V was pared by 3 bases and J by 7 bases, with 16 bases between. The study, taken as a whole, reports: There was a possibility that cDNA sequencing over-represented cells with high TCR expression. Although PCR might favor shorter templates, it would do so equally in patients and controls. People with Type 1 diabetes carried modestly yet significantly shorter TCRB CDR3s in all four CD4+ subsets. A closer apparent resemblance between naive, central memory and Treg TCRB repertoires was seen in patients than in healthy donors.

Expressed TCRB transcripts were sequenced because the entire RNA isolate underwent reverse transcription. Repertoires were generated with immunoSEQ multiplex PCR, while TCRdb's copy carries only in-frame clones and drops some. The sample lists fewer than 55,000 clones; approximately 45% were seen once. The chain carries TRBV4-3 and TRBJ1-5; a possible D gene is TRBD1 (6 bases). The receptor was isolated from a man aged 25 to 40 with type 1 diabetes. Sequencing was done on a sample of Tregs from blood. The CDR3 loop is CASSQQLAGAQPQHF. The CDR3 DNA reads as TGCGCCAGCAGCCAGCAGCTGGCAGGGGCGCAGCCCCAGCATTTT.